The clone carrying this TCR beta chain was found a few times. No antigen is known for it. Using its own MiXCR run on the RT-PCR reads, TCRdb lists one record per CDR3 protein. The profile shows 710,000 or so distinct CDR3 sequences, around 16% of them singletons. This CDR3 is 15 amino acids long. Looked up from germline, CDR1 is DFQATT and CDR2 is SNEGSKA (reference sequence). Trimming cost V 6 bases and J 0 bases; bases outside gene matches: 7. The entry originates in a study of response to subunit inactivated influenza vaccine. Study observations and caveats: Authors proposed each seasonal influenza vaccination draws in few new T cells.

The sample in question was PBMCs from blood, obtained approximately 12 days after vaccination. The sequence was obtained from a man over 45 who received an inactivated influenza vaccine. V is TRBV20-1 and J is TRBJ2-3; the match to TRBD2 covers 9 bases. The CDR3 region is CSALELAGSTDTQYF. For the CDR3, the DNA is TGCAGTGCGCTTGAACTAGCGGGTAGCACAGATACGCAGTATTTT.